This TCR beta chain is drawn from a study of blood T cells in healthy people across ages (dated by TCRdb to between 2014 and 2016). Background on the whole study: In model experiments, template switching captured roughly one uniquely barcoded TCR beta cDNA molecule for every two T cells. Using deep sequencing normalized with unique cDNA molecular identifiers, the study measured how TCR beta repertoire diversity changes with age. The donors were split into four age groups: young (average 16 years), middle-aged (39), aged (over 55) and long-lived (over 80). For two donors (one aged 18 to 30 and one aged 80 or older), the study analyzed two additional independent replicas of 1 million unique cDNA reads from the same blood draw. Beyond this particular receptor, the publication reports: The long-lived group showed more naive CD4+ T cells, fewer expanded clones and increased TCR diversity than the aged group, suggesting age selection. Conclusive comparison of naive and antigen-experienced compartments was prevented by the profiling of bulk unsorted PBMCs. Donor CMV infection status was unknown, potentially confounding age-related changes in expanded clonotypes. Observed TCR beta diversity correlated strongly with the percentage of naive T cells measured by flow cytometry. Observed TCR beta diversity per million T cells fell roughly linearly with age, and a significant reduction was already apparent by age roughly 41. Estimates of total diversity from one million sequenced T cells were regarded as lower bounds and underestimates.

As to this clonotype: Its cognate antigen has yet to be identified. One base away there is no much larger clone; base qualities are not given.

The germline V gene (reference sequence) provides CDR1 LNHDA and CDR2 SQIVND. From its cysteine to its phenylalanine, the CDR3 spans 13 amino acids. The only DNA kept is the CDR3, 39 bases in frame from the first base. At the junction V is shortened by 3 bases and J by 2 bases, with 5 bases in between. Receptors were amplified or captured by 5' RACE. The listed sequencing device is Illumina HiSeq 2500. A second roughly 6 to 11 cycle PCR used a sample-barcoded 5' primer and a J-beta primer mix. Each TCR beta cDNA molecule received a unique molecular identifier from a template-switch 5' adaptor carrying 12 random nucleotides. Each sample yielded at least 2.5 million CDR3-containing paired-end reads. First-strand cDNA synthesis was performed from all RNA using the Mint cDNA synthesis kit, with priming by a TRBC-specific oligonucleotide. Following uracil-DNA glycosylase treatment, all cDNA underwent a first 18-cycle PCR with the universal primers M1SS and BC2_uni_R. Per the authors' processing: Each sample was normalized by randomly selecting 1 million high-quality reads, each carrying a distinct molecular identifier. Reads sharing molecular identifiers were discarded rather than binned into consensus sequences. MiTCR, set to a Q25 quality threshold and the strictest error-elimination algorithm, was used for CDR3 identification, clonotype clustering and error correction. A nonparametric unseen species model using Euler transformation provided a lower-bound estimate of total TCR beta diversity. TCRdb trimmed public reads at Q25 via fastp, called clones via MiXCR and kept in-frame beta chains. For every CDR3 protein sequence, its rows merge into one entry that carries the most common genes and DNA. These V and J calls rely on TCRdb rather than the paper's analysis. The sample table holds hundreds of thousands of distinct CDR3 sequences, of which roughly 25% were seen once. The ten largest make up about 3% of the sample.

The donors were 40 or so Caucasian individuals from Russia, aged about 6 to 95 years, who were systemically healthy. Roughly 11 milliliters of peripheral blood were drawn from each donor into EDTA-treated Vacutainer tubes. Ficoll-Paque density-gradient centrifugation was used to isolate PBMCs, with at least 6 million obtained per sample. Total RNA was extracted from PBMCs with Trizol reagent, with at least 5.5 micrograms obtained per sample. The percentages of naive CD45RAhigh/CD27high T cells were determined by flow cytometry on a PBMC aliquot from every donor. This same sample was also taken into another study, of T cells of mothers and their children. From the second report: Nine systemically healthy Caucasian individuals, comprising three mothers and their six children, were included as donors. cDNA synthesis used all of the extracted RNA, with roughly 1.5 ug of RNA in each 15 ul reaction. In the second PCR, the M1S primer added sample barcodes and 2-4 random nucleotides. Over 8.5 million TCR beta CDR3 reads were obtained for each mother, and 2.5 million to 3 million reads were obtained for each child. Thymic selection similarly shapes TCR recombination output in related and unrelated pairs, with minor effect from inherited differences. Normalized repertoire overlap was always found to be slightly, but never significantly, higher in related mother-child pairs than in unrelated mother-child pairs. No persistent microchimeric T cell clones were found, with a detection sensitivity of 75 to 100 clones per million clonotypes. In the study, deep NGS was used to compare the TCR beta repertoires of mothers and children, and features distinguishing related mother-child pairs from unrelated individuals were sought. On average, the children were approximately 11 +/- 4 years old, while the mothers were approximately 41 +/- 4 years old. After adapter ligation with NEBNext reagents, the libraries were sequenced on Illumina HiSeq 2000 with 100+100 nt paired-end reads. Mother and child libraries were prepared a month apart and sequenced in separate runs to prevent cross-contamination. Between about 500,000 and 2,100,000 distinct TCR beta clonotypes were identified per donor. Naive TCR beta clonotypes were estimated from low-frequency clonotypes matched to each donor's FACS-determined naive share, without sorting.

This receptor was identified in a boy between 10 and 17 years old in good health. The sample taken for sequencing was blood. The chain is assembled from TRBV19 and TRBJ1-5; the D gene lacks a confident call. The CDR3 protein: CASSISGNQPQHF. The sequenced DNA: TGTGCCAGTAGTATTTCGGGCAATCAGCCCCAGCATTTT.